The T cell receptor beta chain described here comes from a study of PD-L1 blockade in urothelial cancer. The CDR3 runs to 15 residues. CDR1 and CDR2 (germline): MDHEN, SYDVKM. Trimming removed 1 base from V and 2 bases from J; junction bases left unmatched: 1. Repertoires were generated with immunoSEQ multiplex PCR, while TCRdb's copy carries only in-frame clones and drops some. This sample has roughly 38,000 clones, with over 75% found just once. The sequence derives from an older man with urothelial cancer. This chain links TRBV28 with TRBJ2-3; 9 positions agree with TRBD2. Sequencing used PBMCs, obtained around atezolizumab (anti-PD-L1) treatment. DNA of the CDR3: TGTGCCAGCAGTTTATTAGCGGGGGACACAGATACGCAGTATTTT. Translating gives CASSLLAGDTDTQYF.